Sequencing of this TCR beta chain was carried out in a study of PD-1 blockade in mismatch repair-deficient tumors. On the study more broadly: Patients had over ten mismatch repair-deficient cancer types and were previously treated and progressing.

Findings and caveats of the study: Rapid post-treatment expansion, then contraction, generally preceding radiologic response, marked tumor-resident clones.

This clone was seen more than once but under ten times. As yet, its antigen is unknown. Profiled with immunoSEQ multiplex PCR; TCRdb holds only in-frame clones, not every one. The sample has around 17,000 clones, about 80% seen once; the top ten hold approximately 1.5%. The CDR3 extends over 14 amino acids. V shed 1 base and J 6 bases; nucleotides not matched to a gene: 6. Germline V lookup: CDR1 SGHVS, CDR2 FNYEAQ. This rearrangement joins TRBV7-6 to TRBJ2-7, with TRBD1 matching over 7 bases. This clonotype was obtained from an adult with mismatch repair-deficient cancer. The sequenced sample was PBMCs, obtained roughly 23 weeks after starting pembrolizumab. Here the CDR3 reads CASSLVNRGGEQYF. The CDR3 region has the DNA TGTGCCAGCAGCTTAGTAAACAGGGGTGGCGAGCAGTACTTC.